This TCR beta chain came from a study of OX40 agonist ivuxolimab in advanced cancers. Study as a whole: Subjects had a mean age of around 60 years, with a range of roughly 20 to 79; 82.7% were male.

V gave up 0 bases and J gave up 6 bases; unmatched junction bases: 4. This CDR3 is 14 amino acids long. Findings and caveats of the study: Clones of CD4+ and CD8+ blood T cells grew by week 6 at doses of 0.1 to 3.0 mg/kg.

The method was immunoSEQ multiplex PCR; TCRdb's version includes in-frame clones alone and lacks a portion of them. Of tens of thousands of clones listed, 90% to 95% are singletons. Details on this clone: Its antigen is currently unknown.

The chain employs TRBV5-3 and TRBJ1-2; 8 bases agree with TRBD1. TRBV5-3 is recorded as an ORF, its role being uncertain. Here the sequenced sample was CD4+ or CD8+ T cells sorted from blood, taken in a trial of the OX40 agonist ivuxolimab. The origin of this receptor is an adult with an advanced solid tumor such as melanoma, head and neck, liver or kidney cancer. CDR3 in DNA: TGTGCCAGAAGCTTGGGAGGACAGGGTGATGGCTACACCTTC. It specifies CARSLGGQGDGYTF.